Listed below are T cell receptor beta chains from one sample, sequenced in a study of graft-versus-host responses after intestinal transplantation. The protocol was immunoSEQ multiplex PCR, while the TCRdb copy is restricted to in-frame clones and leaves out a portion. This sample has 25,000 to 30,000 clones, with 90% to 95% found just once. The sequences come from PBMCs, collected 66 days after intestinal transplant. The receptor source for this set is a human patient who received an intestinal transplant, so some T cells may come from the graft donor. Each CDR3 is given without its conserved first and last residue.

J: TRBJ2-1; V: TRBV7-9; CDR3: ASGGAYNEQF
J: TRBJ1-1; V: TRBV19; CDR3: ASSGGMNTEAF
J: TRBJ1-4; V: TRBV29-1; CDR3: RSTGDKGFGSNEKLF
J: TRBJ1-3; V: TRBV27; CDR3: ASGLTGSGNTIY
J: TRBJ2-7; V: TRBV4-1; CDR3: ASSQRLVSAPNYEQY
J: TRBJ1-1; V: TRBV13; CDR3: ASSQLRGLLNTEAF
J: TRBJ2-7; V: TRBV5-4; CDR3: ASSPTPGQGVYEQY
J: TRBJ1-1; V: TRBV19; CDR3: ASSISGETEAF
J: TRBJ1-1; V: TRBV9; CDR3: ASSVVPDRGAEAF
J: TRBJ2-3; V: TRBV19; CDR3: ASSIGLAGVTDTQY
J: TRBJ2-1; V: TRBV5-1; CDR3: ASSLGAYEQF
J: TRBJ2-5; V: TRBV6-5; CDR3: ASSEGRETQY
J: TRBJ2-1; V: TRBV7-9; CDR3: ASSTTKVQRGHRYNEQF
J: TRBJ2-5; V: TRBV6-5; CDR3: ASSYWTSGGPGEQY
J: TRBJ2-3; V: TRBV7-9; CDR3: ASSRFGGATDTQY
J: TRBJ2-2; V: TRBV6-1; CDR3: ASSDGDVNTGELF
J: TRBJ2-6; V: TRBV4-2; CDR3: ASSQVIGTISSGANVLT
J: TRBJ2-1; V: TRBV27; CDR3: ASTPASGSYNEQF
J: TRBJ2-7; V: TRBV11-3; CDR3: ASSYRGLKSYEQY
J: TRBJ2-1; V: TRBV13; CDR3: ASSTRTGPTYNEQF
J: TRBJ2-1; V: TRBV11-2; CDR3: ASSDRVPTIEQF
J: TRBJ1-2; V: TRBV25-1; CDR3: ASSSGYGYT
J: TRBJ2-2; V: TRBV15; CDR3: ATTWTANTGELF
J: TRBJ2-3; V: TRBV13; CDR3: ASSLFEATGTSGRPDTQY
J: TRBJ1-5; V: TRBV19; CDR3: ANIPLRIDSNQPQH
J: TRBJ2-1; V: TRBV6-4; CDR3: ASSDSAGGNNEQF
J: TRBJ1-4; V: TRBV6-1; CDR3: ASSEPGGSEKLF
J: TRBJ1-1; V: TRBV15; CDR3: ATSSADRAWDTEAF
J: TRBJ2-7; V: TRBV11-2; CDR3: ASSLSPTGSSYEQY
J: TRBJ1-1; V: TRBV19; CDR3: ASSAGQGTTEAF
J: TRBJ2-5; V: TRBV6-5; CDR3: ASSYMTGGEETQY
J: TRBJ2-5; V: TRBV13; CDR3: ASSLRGGPETQY
J: TRBJ2-5; V: TRBV1; CDR3: TSRRGGLRETQY
J: TRBJ1-1; V: TRBV14; CDR3: ASSQGSDMNTEAF
J: TRBJ1-2; V: TRBV21-1; CDR3: ASILTAYGYT
J: TRBJ1-1; V: TRBV19; CDR3: ASSTGKGWMNTEAF
J: TRBJ2-3; V: TRBV30; CDR3: AWSAKHTLAADTQY
J: TRBJ1-5; V: TRBV7-9; CDR3: ASSGGPNQPQH
J: TRBJ2-6; V: TRBV25-1; CDR3: ASSVREAGANVLT
J: TRBJ1-2; V: TRBV6-5; CDR3: ASNPPDLNYGYT
J: TRBJ2-7; V: TRBV4-1; CDR3: ASSQGGRGYEQY
J: TRBJ2-7; V: TRBV7-2; CDR3: ASSVQGAGEQY
J: TRBJ2-5; V: TRBV5-6; CDR3: ASSPVGGGQETQY
J: TRBJ1-2; V: TRBV4-2; CDR3: ASSQKRQRYRAHYGYT
J: TRBJ2-5; V: TRBV6-5; CDR3: ASSYPDRDETQY
J: TRBJ2-7; V: TRBV10-1; CDR3: ASRAGTGWGEQY
J: TRBJ1-1; V: TRBV30; CDR3: AWNYGGNTEAF
J: TRBJ2-7; V: TRBV18; CDR3: ASAGQSFSTFRPDGQY
J: TRBJ2-3; V: TRBV7-2; CDR3: ASSLLAGTSTDTQY
J: TRBJ2-1; V: TRBV7-9; CDR3: ASSTVLAASYNEQF